This TCR beta chain was documented in a study of blood T cells in healthy people across ages. On this clonotype: One end of the junction varies from germline; a read error may be responsible.

A sample-barcoded 5' primer and a J-beta primer mix were used in a second PCR of about 7 to 11 cycles. Each CDR3 protein gets one entry after TCRdb re-called the 5' RACE reads with MiXCR. The sample yields hundreds of thousands of distinct CDR3 sequences, roughly 43% seen once. The germline CDR1 and CDR2 sequences are SGHAT and FQNNGV. The CDR3 totals 15 residues. This rearrangement joins TRBV11-2 to TRBJ2-1; D is perhaps TRBD2 (7 bases). The TCR sequence derives from an elderly man in good health. Sequencing was performed on blood. This CDR3 reads CASSVDPRGGNEQFF. The DNA of the CDR3 is TGTGCCAGCAGCGTAGACCCCAGGGGAGGGAATGAGCAGTTCTTC.